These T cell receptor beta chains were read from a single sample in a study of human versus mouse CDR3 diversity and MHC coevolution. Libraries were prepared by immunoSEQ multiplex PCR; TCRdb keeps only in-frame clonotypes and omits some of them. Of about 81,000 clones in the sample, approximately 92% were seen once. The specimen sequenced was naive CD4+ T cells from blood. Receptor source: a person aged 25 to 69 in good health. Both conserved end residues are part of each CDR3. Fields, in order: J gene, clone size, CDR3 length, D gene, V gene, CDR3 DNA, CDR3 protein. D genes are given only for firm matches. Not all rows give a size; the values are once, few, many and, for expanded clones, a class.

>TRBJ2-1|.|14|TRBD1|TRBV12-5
TGTGCTAGTGGTTTGGCCCTACAGGGGAGTGAGCAGTTCTTC
CASGLALQGSEQFF
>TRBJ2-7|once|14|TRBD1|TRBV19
TGTGCCAGTAGTACGGTACAGGGGGTAAGGGAGCAGTACTTC
CASSTVQGVREQYF
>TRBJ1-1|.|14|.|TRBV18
TGTGCCAGCTCCCGCCCTCCAGGGATAGATGAAGCTTTCTTT
CASSRPPGIDEAFF
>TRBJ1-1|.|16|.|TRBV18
TGTGCCACGCAGGAAATGGGGGCTGGGGTGAACACTGAAGCTTTCTTT
CATQEMGAGVNTEAFF
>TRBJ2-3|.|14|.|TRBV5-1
TGCGCCAGCTCCCAGCGCCCGAGTACAGATACGCAGTATTTT
CASSQRPSTDTQYF
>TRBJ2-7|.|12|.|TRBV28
TGTGCCAGCAGGCCGGACAGCTACGAGCAGTACTTC
CASRPDSYEQYF
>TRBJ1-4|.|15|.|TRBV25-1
TGTGCCAGCTCAAATCGTAAGAGGACAGTAGAAAAACTGTTTTTT
CASSNRKRTVEKLFF
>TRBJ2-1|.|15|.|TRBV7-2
TGTGCCAGCACCATCGACGGACAAACCTACAATGAGCAGTTCTTC
CASTIDGQTYNEQFF
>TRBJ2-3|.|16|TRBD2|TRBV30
TGTGCCTGGAGTACCCGGACTAGCGGGATCACAGATACGCAGTATTTT
CAWSTRTSGITDTQYF
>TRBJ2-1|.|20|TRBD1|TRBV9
TGTGCCAGCAGCGTCCCTAGGGGACAGGAACACAAAGGGGTTTACAATGAGCAGTTCTTC
CASSVPRGQEHKGVYNEQFF
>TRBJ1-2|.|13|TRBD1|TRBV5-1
TGCGCCAGCAGCTTGGGACAGGGGGGTGGCTACACCTTC
CASSLGQGGGYTF
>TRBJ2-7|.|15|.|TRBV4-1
TGCGCCAGCAGCCAAGCCGGAAATGAGGCCTACGAGCAGTACTTC
CASSQAGNEAYEQYF
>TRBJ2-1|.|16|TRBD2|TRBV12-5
TGTGCTAGTGGCCCGCGGGGTAGCGGGGATTACAATGAGCAGTTCTTC
CASGPRGSGDYNEQFF
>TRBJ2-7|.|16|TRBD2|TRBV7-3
TGTGCCAGCAGCTTAATGGGGACTAGCGGGATCAACGAGCAGTACTTC
CASSLMGTSGINEQYF
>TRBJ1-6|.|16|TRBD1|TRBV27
TGTGCCAGCAGCGACACGGACAGGGGTTATAATTCACCCCTCCACTTT
CASSDTDRGYNSPLHF
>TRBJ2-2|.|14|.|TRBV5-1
TGCGCCAGCAGCCGCAGGGAAAACACCGGGGAGCTGTTTTTT
CASSRRENTGELFF
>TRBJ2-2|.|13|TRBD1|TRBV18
TGTGCCAGCTCACCGACAGGGGCCGGGGAGCTGTTTTTT
CASSPTGAGELFF
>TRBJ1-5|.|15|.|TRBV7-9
TGTGCCAGCAGCTCCGGAGGGCGGGAATATCAGCCCCAGCATTTT
CASSSGGREYQPQHF
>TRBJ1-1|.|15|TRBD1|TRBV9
TGTGCCAGCAGCCCCCTCACAGGGGCTGTCACTGAAGCTTTCTTT
CASSPLTGAVTEAFF
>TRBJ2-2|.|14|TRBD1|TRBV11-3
TGTGCCAGCAGCGATGGACAGGTCACCGGGGAGCTGTTTTTT
CASSDGQVTGELFF
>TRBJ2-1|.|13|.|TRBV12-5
TGTGCTAGTGGTTTGGTAGGCGGAGTTGAGCAGTTCTTC
CASGLVGGVEQFF
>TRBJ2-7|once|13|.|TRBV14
TGTGCCAGCAGCCAACCGGGTAGCTACGAGCAGTACTTC
CASSQPGSYEQYF
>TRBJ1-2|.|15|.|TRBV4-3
TGCGCCAGCAGCCGGGCTGGCAGCAACCTCTATGGCTACACCTTC
CASSRAGSNLYGYTF
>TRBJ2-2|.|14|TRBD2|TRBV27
TGTGCCAGCACCCTAGGCGGGGGGGCCGGGGAGCTGTTTTTT
CASTLGGGAGELFF
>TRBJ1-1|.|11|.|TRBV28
TGTGCCGCCCGGGGTACACTTGGAGCTTTCTTT
CAARGTLGAFF